This T cell receptor beta chain was captured in a study of beta chain features in type 1 diabetes. Whole-study results and caveats: People with Type 1 diabetes carried modestly yet significantly shorter TCRB CDR3s in all four CD4+ subsets. For patients, the naive, central memory and Treg TCRB repertoires appeared more alike than for healthy donors.

As every portion of the isolated RNA was reverse transcribed, the sequencing read expressed TCRB transcripts. An average roughly 3.5 million reads came from naive, central memory and regulatory T cell samples. Only in-frame clones appear in the TCRdb table, and some are missing; sequencing was by immunoSEQ multiplex PCR. The repertoire consists of 400,000 or so clones, with 8.5% to 10% occurring once and the leading ten covering 0.55% to 0.75%. Purities over 95% were achieved in all sorted populations. This clone has just a few counts. Antigen unknown. The sample comprised central memory CD4+ T cells from blood. This TCR came from a man in his thirties or forties with type 1 diabetes.

The CDR3, as DNA: TGTGCCAGCAGTTTTCAGAGTGGGGAAAAACTGTTTTTT. Protein: CASSFQSGEKLFF. The V call is TRBV27, the J call TRBJ1-4; D call uncertain. From germline, CDR1 is MNHEY and CDR2 SMNVEV (reference sequence). V lost 3 bases and J 8 bases, leaving 10 bases between the germline ends. The CDR3 contains 13 residues.